What follows describes a single T cell receptor beta chain. This clone was seen only a few times. Its target antigen remains unknown. The input lacks base qualities; no much larger clone sits a single base away. A FACSAria II was used to sort memory CD4+ T cells, defined as single viable CD3+CD4+CD8-CD45RO+ cells. To determine CMV serostatus, a Roche Elecsys assay was used that detects serum IgG against CMV pp150, pp28, p38 and p52. After thawing, total CD4+ T cells were enriched by positive selection with CD4 magnetic microbeads. The samples came from a different study that was designed specifically to examine the CD4+ T cell memory repertoire. Following standard operating procedures, peripheral blood mononuclear cells were isolated and cryopreserved, while serum was kept at -80 degrees C. CD3-PerCP (BW264/56), CD4-APC (RPA-T4), CD45RO-PE (UCHT1) and CD8-Pacific Orange (3B5) antibodies were used for staining, and non-viable cells were excluded with Sytox blue.

The data are from a study of memory CD4+ T cells and cytomegalovirus serostatus (dated by TCRdb to about 2019). As for the study more broadly: The cohort included some 35 healthy adults from Belgium, of whom 9 were CMV seropositive and 24 were CMV seronegative. To replicate a published TCR-based CMV serostatus classifier, the researchers sequenced the CD4+ memory TCRbeta repertoires of a Belgian cohort whose cytomegalovirus serostatus was known. The investigation overall reported the following: Among the roughly 160 previously reported CMV-associated TCRbeta sequences, some 67 showed up in the CD4+ memory repertoires, with each one found in between one and five individuals. For CMV serostatus prediction, a median bootstrapped AUC of about 0.96 was reached with the original framework, and a median bootstrapped AUC of about 0.91 was reached with a US-trained random forest. On the Belgian cohort, the classifier built on the original framework reached a median bootstrapped AUC of roughly 0.96, with a 95% CI of 0.76-1.00. Unlike the original study, which covered naive and memory CD4+ and CD8+ populations, the Belgian study sequenced only CD4+CD45RO+ memory cells. The results were interpreted as suggesting that the CMV-associated TCR signature is mostly present in the CD4+ memory repertoire.

The germline V gene (reference sequence) sets CDR1 to MNHNY and CDR2 to SVGAGI. From the cysteine up to the phenylalanine, the CDR3 has a length of 14 residues. Only the CDR3 part of the read is kept: 42 bases, read in frame from the first base. V ends up 8 bases short and J 7 bases short, with an unmatched junction base count of 8. Genomic DNA was extracted from sorted cells with the Quick-DNA Microprep Kit. TCRbeta DNA was amplified with the immunoSEQ hsTCRbeta kit following the manufacturer's protocol. TCRbeta libraries were sequenced on an Illumina MiSeq instrument. Concerning the study's data processing: Following removal of out-of-frame sequences, 2 million to 2.5 million distinct TCRbeta sequences were retained, with an average of around 70,000 per individual. Each individual was scored by the count of 150 to 200 previously reported CMV-associated TCRbeta sequences and the total productive distinct TCRbeta count. A beta-binomial model was reimplemented in Python, and scikit-learn random forests with default parameters were trained on US cohort data. Classifier performance on the Belgian cohort was reported as the median AUC with percentile confidence intervals calculated over 10,000 bootstrap iterations. As stored in TCRdb, this immuneACCESS dataset retains in-frame rearrangements with V and J assigned. A fraction of the clones does not appear; measured against another copy, unresolved V genes explain less than half of the discrepancy, and the remainder lacks a known reason. V and J calls and clone size are those listed in that table; D and trimming were worked out from the DNA. Present in this sample are tens of thousands of clones, roughly 72% of which were seen just once. Jointly, the top ten make up more than 0.95% of the sample.

The receptor was derived from an adult in good health and CMV-seropositive. Sequencing was performed on memory CD4+ T cells from blood. The chain was built from TRBV6-6 and TRBJ2-1, with TRBD2 identical over 10 junction bases. At the DNA level, the sequence is TGTGCCAGCGGTCAGACTAGCGGGTTGAATGAGCAGTTCTTC. Its product reads: CASGQTSGLNEQFF.